The entry below describes one T cell receptor beta chain. The data were taken from a study of cytomegalovirus exposure and HLA in healthy donors. Researchers ran the PCR with 60 Vbeta and 13 Jbeta primers. Only in-frame clones appear in the TCRdb table, and some are missing; sequencing was by immunoSEQ multiplex PCR. The sample carries roughly 130,000 clones, 73% recorded once. The V gene end was trimmed by 7 bases and the J gene end by 3 bases; junction bases not matched to a gene: 6. The CDR3 consists of 15 residues. CDR1 is MDHEN and CDR2 is SYDVKM in the germline V gene. The sample was PBMCs. The TCR was taken from a woman between 35 and 50 years old in good health and CMV-seronegative. This sequence joins TRBV28 and TRBJ1-1, with 12 bases lining up with TRBD1. CDR3 amino acids: CASKGQGAQDTEAFF. The CDR3, as DNA: TGTGCCAGCAAGGGACAGGGGGCGCAGGACACTGAAGCTTTCTTT.